A single sample is the source of the 5 T cell receptor beta chains below, sequenced in a study of T cells after yellow fever vaccination. TCRdb re-analysed the 5' RACE reads in MiXCR, keeping a single row per CDR3 protein. The sample records about 240,000 distinct CDR3 sequences, 6.9% being singletons. Sequencing used CD4+ T cells sorted from PBMCs, obtained 15 days after the yellow fever booster vaccination. Receptors originate from a young man who received the YFV17D yellow fever vaccine.

This chain joins TRBV20-1 and TRBJ2-5; D ambiguous. V was trimmed by 6 bases and J by 1 base, leaving 12 bases between them. This CDR3 has 13 amino acids. Germline V gene data show CDR1 as DFQATT and CDR2 as SNEGSKA (reference sequence). CDR3 sequence reads: CSAPKGSQETQYF. The CDR3 DNA is TGCAGTGCCCCTAAGGGCAGCCAAGAGACCCAGTACTTC.

This clonotype was picked up many times. Here the CDR3 DNA reads TGTGCCAGCTCTCCTGGGGGGACCTACGAGCAGTACTTC. Amino acid sequence: CASSPGGTYEQYF. The chain carries TRBV18 and TRBJ2-7; tentative D call: TRBD2 (6 bases). V dropped 6 bases and J dropped 2 bases, with 11 bases sitting between them. The CDR3 is 13 amino acids. CDR1 and CDR2 (germline): KGHSH, LQKENI.

This clonotype showed up many times. The V and J genes are TRBV12-3 or TRBV12-4 and TRBJ2-2, with D uncertain. Trimming removed 3 bases at V and 6 bases at J, with 14 bases between. The CDR3 has 15 amino acids. The CDR3 DNA sequence: TGTGCCAGCAGTTTGTCAGGTAGAGGAGCCGGGGAGCTGTTTTTT. It specifies CASSLSGRGAGELFF.

At least ten counts were recorded for this clonotype. The chain employs TRBV12-3 or TRBV12-4 and TRBJ2-7; the D gene is possibly TRBD2 (5 bases). The V and J ends lost 8 bases and 12 bases respectively, with 20 bases between them. This CDR3 is 12 amino acids long. CDR3 residues: CASQADGQLGYF. CDR3 in DNA: TGTGCCAGCCAAGCGGATGGCCAACTGGGGTACTTC.

V usage is TRBV7-9 and J usage is TRBJ2-7, with 7 positions matching TRBD2. Trimming cost V 1 base and J 5 bases; bases outside gene matches: 2. This CDR3 contains 13 residues. Germline CDR1 SEHNR, CDR2 FQNEAQ (reference sequence). CDR3 protein: CASSLGGGNEQYF. CDR3 nucleotide sequence: TGTGCCAGCAGCTTAGGGGGGGGGAACGAGCAGTACTTC.